This T cell receptor beta chain derives from a study of T cells after yellow fever vaccination. Overall study findings and caveats: Researchers report a weaker secondary response that nonetheless peaked faster, day 5 versus 15. Booster sampling recovered most clones from primary vaccination (approximately 97% CD4, roughly 86% CD8).

TCRdb reanalysed the 5' RACE reads using MiXCR and keeps one entry per CDR3 protein. The sample records about 370,000 distinct CDR3 sequences, 9.5% to 13% being singletons. With regard to this clonotype: The target antigen is unknown.

The CDR3 is 13 amino acids. CDR1 is SQVTM and CDR2 is ANQGSEA in the germline V gene. The ends were cut back, 4 bases at V and 2 bases at J, with 12 bases in the middle. V and J are TRBV29-1 and TRBJ2-7; D possibly corresponds to TRBD2 (5 bases). Sample: PBMCs, taken on the day of the first yellow fever vaccination. The source is a man between 18 and 29 years old who received the YFV17D yellow fever vaccine. The CDR3: CSVVSPGTYEQYF. Written as DNA, the CDR3 is TGCAGCGTTGTCTCTCCCGGGACCTACGAGCAGTACTTC.